Each of the 10 T cell receptor beta chains below was sequenced from the same sample in a study of regulatory T cells in long-lasting Graves disease. Indicated time point: persistent/refractory GD, antithyroid drugs over 5 years with positive TRAb. PBMCs provided the RNA from which the TCR library was made. Relying on iRepertoire HTBI primers and Arm-PCR of CDR3 regions, the team built TCR beta libraries. Each CDR3 protein is one row after TCRdb ran MiXCR on the multiplex PCR reads. Of around 500,000 distinct CDR3 sequences in the sample, about a fifth were seen once. The sequencing used peripheral blood mononuclear cells (PBMCs), collected when the disease was refractory, from a patient treated with antithyroid drugs. These receptors were taken from a female donor with Graves disease.

The chain joins TRBV29-1 to TRBJ2-2; no reliable D call. The CDR3 has 13 amino acids. CDR1 is SQVTM, CDR2 ANQGSEA, per germline. The V and J ends lost 4 bases and 8 bases respectively, with 14 bases between them. CDR3 loop: CSVAGALGGELFF. Written as DNA, the CDR3 is TGCAGCGTTGCCGGAGCCCTAGGGGGGGAGCTGTTTTTT.

The V gene is TRBV2, the J gene TRBJ2-3; 8 nucleotides line up with TRBD2. There are 15 residues in the CDR3. The germline V gene encodes CDR1 SNHLY and CDR2 FYNNEI. J lost 4 bases, V lost 8 bases, and 11 bases had no gene match. The CDR3 DNA reads as TGTGCCAGCCGGGGCGGGAGGAGGGCCCCAGATACGCAGTATTTT. It yields the protein CASRGGRRAPDTQYF.

This clonotype was detected ten times or more. The genes are TRBV5-1 and TRBJ1-5; TRBD1 agrees at 9 bases. The J segment lost 5 bases and the V segment lost 4 bases, leaving 7 bases of the junction unmatched. Looked up from germline, CDR1 is SGHRS and CDR2 is YFSETQ. The length of the CDR3 is 15 residues. As DNA, the CDR3 is TGCGCCAGCAGCAACGGGACAGGGAGAGATCAGCCCCAGCATTTT. Protein: CASSNGTGRDQPQHF.

At least ten counts were recorded for this clonotype. This chain connects TRBV10-3 to TRBJ2-7; 13 bases are shared with TRBD2. V dropped 9 bases and J dropped 6; count of bases not matched to a gene: 5. Germline CDR1 is ENHRY and CDR2 is SYGVKD. This CDR3 is 13 amino acids long. The CDR3 DNA follows: TGTGCCATGAGGACTAGCGGGAGAAGCGAGCAGTACTTC. This sequence encodes CAMRTSGRSEQYF.

The rearrangement joins TRBV7-3 to TRBJ2-1; D remains unclear. The CDR3 has 15 amino acids. V dropped 1 base and J dropped 0 bases, with 7 bases sitting between them. The V gene's germline CDR1 is SGHTA and CDR2 FQGTGA. This chain's CDR3 is CASSLIPDSYNEQFF. The CDR3, as DNA: TGTGCCAGCAGCTTAATCCCAGACTCCTACAATGAGCAGTTCTTC.

This chain joins TRBV28 and TRBJ2-1; 14 nucleotides align to TRBD2. V was clipped by 7 bases and J by 8 bases; unmatched bases: 7. Germline V gene data show CDR1 as MDHEN and CDR2 as SYDVKM. The CDR3 is 15 amino acids. The CDR3 is CASTKTSGRGDEQFF. The CDR3 region has the DNA TGTGCCAGCACCAAGACTAGCGGGAGGGGTGATGAGCAGTTCTTC.

This clonotype was picked up a small number of times. The chain combines TRBV6-2 or TRBV6-3 with TRBJ2-7; the D gene is possibly TRBD1 (5 bases). Germline CDR1 MNHEY, CDR2 SVGEGT. The V and J ends lost 0 bases and 4 bases respectively, with 10 bases between them. The CDR3 consists of 14 residues. In nucleotides, the CDR3 is TGTGCCAGCAGTTACTCGCCAGGGCGATACGAGCAGTACTTC. This gives the protein CASSYSPGRYEQYF.

A few counts support this clonotype. The genes are TRBV6-1 and TRBJ1-6; D may be TRBD1 (5 bases). V was clipped by 6 bases and J by 9 bases, with 12 bases between them. This CDR3 region has 13 residues. Germline-derived CDR1 and CDR2 are MNHNS and SASEGT. CDR3 sequence: CASRPPGISPLHF. The CDR3 coding sequence is TGTGCCAGCAGGCCACCAGGGATTTCACCCCTCCACTTT.

This clonotype has ten or more counts. CDR3 in amino acids: CASSLSGQAVNTEAFF. The CDR3 coding sequence is TGTGCCAGCAGTTTAAGCGGACAGGCGGTTAACACTGAAGCTTTCTTT. This chain connects TRBV28 to TRBJ1-1, with 7 bases identical to TRBD1. Germline CDR1 reads MDHEN; CDR2 reads SYDVKM. The CDR3 length is 16 residues. The V and J ends lost 2 bases and 2 bases, in that order; junction bases with no gene match: 8.

This clonotype was seen only a few times. The CDR3 protein is CAISESTMGQGARDEQFF. CDR3 bases: TGTGCCATCAGTGAGTCGACTATGGGACAGGGGGCGAGGGATGAGCAGTTCTTC. V gene TRBV10-3 combines with J gene TRBJ2-1; 12 positions match TRBD1. CDR1 ENHRY and CDR2 SYGVKD come from the germline V gene. V shed 0 bases, J shed 8 bases, and the junction held 11 bases outside the gene matches. CDR3 length: 18 residues.